One TCR beta chain is described in this entry. This entry comes from a study of blood T cell repertoires in COVID-19. The CDR3 loop spans 16 amino acids. The V gene end was trimmed by 4 bases and the J gene end by 6 bases; junction bases not matched to a gene: 10. Germline lookup yields CDR1 SGHDT and CDR2 YYEEEE. Measured with immunoSEQ multiplex PCR; TCRdb has only the in-frame clones, and not every one. The sample lists around 130,000 clones; 70% to 85% were seen once. Sample: peripheral blood. This sequence was found in a woman of 80 years or more with acute or convalescent COVID-19. The gene calls are TRBV5-6 and TRBJ2-1; 10 positions agree with TRBD1. This CDR3 reads CASSLGARDRGNEQFF. As DNA, the CDR3 is TGTGCCAGCAGCCTAGGGGCCCGGGACAGGGGCAATGAGCAGTTCTTC. Looking up the rest from reference TRBV5-6 and TRBJ2-1 gives the full variable domain: DAGVTQSPTHLIKTRGQQVTLRCSPKSGHDTVSWYQQALGQGPQFIFQYYEEEERQRGNFPDRFSGHQFPNYSSELNVNALLLGDSALYLCASSLGARDRGNEQFFGPGTRLTVL.